The T cell receptor (beta chain) under discussion was sequenced for a study of blood T cells in healthy people across ages (dated by TCRdb to about 2015). With respect to the entire study: In model experiments, template switching captured about one uniquely barcoded TCR beta cDNA molecule for every two T cells. Donors of different ages were randomly distributed across sequencing lanes to avoid experimental bias. The donors were split into four age groups: young (average 16 years), middle-aged (roughly 40), aged (more than 60) and long-lived (approximately 80). The study analyzed two additional independent replicas of 1 million unique cDNA reads from the same blood draw for two donors, one aged 18 to 30 and one aged 80 or older. The study measured age-related changes in TCR beta repertoire diversity using deep sequencing normalized with unique cDNA molecular identifiers. The paper's findings and limits, for the study overall: Observed TCR beta diversity per million T cells fell roughly linearly with age, and a significant reduction was already apparent by age around 36. There was a strong correlation between observed TCR beta diversity and the percentage of naive T cells measured by flow cytometry. Because donor CMV infection status was unknown, age-related changes in expanded clonotypes were potentially confounded. Because profiling used bulk unsorted PBMCs, naive and antigen-experienced compartments could not be compared conclusively. Compared with the aged group, more naive CD4+ T cells, fewer expanded clones and increased TCR diversity were shown by the long-lived group, suggesting age selection. Estimates of total diversity based on one million sequenced T cells were considered lower bounds and underestimates.

V and J are trimmed by 5 bases and 8 bases, and the gene matches miss 8 bases of the junction. The CDR1 and CDR2 encoded by the germline V gene are SGHTA and FQGNSA. The CDR3, cysteine through phenylalanine, is 14 amino acids long. This entry keeps only the CDR3 DNA: 42 bases, framed from base 1. Systemically healthy Caucasian individuals from Russia, around 39 in total and aged roughly 6 to 100 years, were included as donors. Each donor gave around 9.8 milliliters of peripheral blood, collected into EDTA-treated Vacutainer tubes. Ficoll-Paque density-gradient centrifugation was used to isolate PBMCs, with at least 6 million obtained per sample. Total RNA, at least 6 micrograms per sample, was extracted from PBMCs with Trizol reagent. The percentages of naive CD45RAhigh/CD27high T cells were determined by flow cytometry on a PBMC aliquot from every donor. This clonotype showed up just a few times. It lacks a known antigen. The record has no base qualities; no much larger clone is one base away.

The library was produced with 5' RACE. Data came from an Illumina HiSeq 2500. A second 7 to 11 cycle PCR used a sample-barcoded 5' primer and a J-beta primer mix. A template-switch 5' adaptor carrying 12 random nucleotides introduced a unique molecular identifier onto each TCR beta cDNA molecule. Each sample yielded at least 2.5 million CDR3-containing paired-end reads. All of the RNA was converted into first-strand cDNA using the Mint cDNA synthesis kit, with a TRBC-specific oligonucleotide serving as the primer. After uracil-DNA glycosylase treatment, a first 18-cycle PCR used universal primers M1SS and BC2_uni_R on all cDNA. Per the authors' processing: Normalization of each sample was performed by random selection of 1 million high-quality reads, each carrying a distinct molecular identifier. Instead of being binned into consensus sequences, reads that shared molecular identifiers were thrown out. MiTCR, with a Q25 quality threshold and the strictest error-elimination algorithm, was used for CDR3 identification, clonotype clustering and error correction. A nonparametric unseen species model with Euler transformation was used to estimate a lower bound on total TCR beta diversity. Starting from the raw public reads, TCRdb applied fastp trimming at Q25, assembled clones with MiXCR and retained in-frame beta chains. Entries that share a CDR3 protein sequence are merged under the most common genes and DNA. TCRdb's processing, not the study's, gives the V and J calls here. This sample gives fewer than 1,000,000 distinct CDR3 sequences in total; more than 35% of them show up just once. The ten largest account for about a sixth of the sample.

This receptor chain uses TRBV7-2 and TRBJ2-1, and 8 junctional nucleotides match TRBD2. This receptor was obtained from a man at least 80 years old in good health. The sequencing sample was made of blood. The encoded CDR3 is CASSPGLAFDEQFF. The DNA sequence is given as TGTGCCAGCAGCCCCGGACTAGCTTTCGATGAGCAGTTCTTC. The reference TRBV7-2 and TRBJ2-1 proteins fill in what lies around the CDR3, so the full variable domain reads GAGVSQSPSNKVTEKGKDVELRCDPISGHTALYWYRQSLGQGLEFLIYFQGNSAPDKSGLPSDRFSAERTGGSVSTLTIQRTQQEDSAVYLCASSPGLAFDEQFFGPGTRLTVL.